The 24 T cell receptor delta chains in this list originate from one sample, sequenced in a study of DNA immune sequencing with unique molecular identifiers. Genomic DNA underwent 32-plex PCR targeting all 8 TRDV and 4 TRDJ genes. Adapter PCR followed approximately 3 barcoding PCR cycles that attached a 12-nucleotide UMI. With CATT, TCRdb re-called clones from the multiplex PCR reads. The data contain some 4,300 delta-chain clones, roughly an eighth of them singletons. The sample taken for sequencing was gamma-delta T cells enriched from blood buffy coat, or unenriched PBMCs (not recorded which). These receptors were taken from a human donor in good health.

Comments on this clone: TCRdb's protein, taken from a much larger clone, differs from this DNA's translation at residue 12, likely owing to a read error; the protein displayed comes from the DNA. The chain carries TRDV2 and TRDJ1; 11 bases are shared with TRDD3. Germline assignment: CDR1 GEAIGNYY and CDR2 EKD. This CDR3 has 15 residues. CDR3 sequence reads: CACDLLGDRGDILIF. CDR3 nucleotide sequence: TGTGCCTGTGACCTACTGGGGGATAGGGGCGATATACTCATCTTT.

This clone was seen more than once but under ten times. V usage is TRDV3 and J usage is TRDJ1; D gene uncertain. The CDR3 length is 13 residues. Germline values: CDR1 TVYSNPD, CDR2 GDNSRS (reference sequence). V was trimmed by 3 bases and J by 4 bases, leaving 15 bases between them. CDR3 protein: CAFSVNRIDKLIF. CDR3 nucleotide sequence: TGTGCCTTCTCTGTCAACCGGATCGATAAACTCATCTTT. The whole variable domain, remainder taken from reference TRDV3 and TRDJ1, is CDKVTQSSPDQTVASGSEVVLLCTYDTVYSNPDLFWYRIRPDYSFQFVFYGDNSRSEGADFTQGRFSVKHILTQKAFHLVISPVRTEDSATYYCAFSVNRIDKLIFGKGTRVTVEP.

This clone was detected ten times or more. V usage is TRDV3 and J usage is TRDJ1, with 8 bases fitting TRDD3. The CDR3 has 18 amino acids. Germline trimming cut 0 bases from V and 0 bases from J; bases unmatched to any gene: 15. CDR1 and CDR2 (germline): TVYSNPD, GDNSRS (reference sequence). In DNA, the CDR3 is TGTGCCTTTAGGGCCTACTCTACTGGGGGCTTTTACACCGATAAACTCATCTTT. Its protein product is CAFRAYSTGGFYTDKLIF. Full variable domain (remainder filled in from reference TRDV3 and TRDJ1): CDKVTQSSPDQTVASGSEVVLLCTYDTVYSNPDLFWYRIRPDYSFQFVFYGDNSRSEGADFTQGRFSVKHILTQKAFHLVISPVRTEDSATYYCAFRAYSTGGFYTDKLIFGKGTRVTVEP.

The chain recombines TRDV1 with TRDJ1; 13 nucleotides match TRDD3. Trimming cost V 2 bases and J 7 bases; bases outside gene matches: 19. CDR3 length: 20 amino acids. Germline CDR1 and CDR2: TSWWSYY and QGS. CDR3 DNA sequence: TGTGCTCTTGGGGAAGGGCTTCCTAGGGACTGGGGGATACGCATCGGTAAACTCATCTTT. Amino acid sequence: CALGEGLPRDWGIRIGKLIF.

The sample holds a few counts of this clone. The protein TCRdb gives is from a much larger clone and does not agree with this DNA's translation at residue 13, likely a read error; the protein shown here comes from the DNA. The chain couples TRDV2 to TRDJ3; tentatively, D is TRDD3 (5 bases). Germline V gene sequence: CDR1 GEAIGNYY, CDR2 EKD. The CDR3 runs to 19 residues. In DNA, the CDR3 is TGTGCCTGTGACACGGGGGGGCTACGGAGCTCCTGGCACACCCGACAGATGTTTTTC. Its protein is CACDTGGLRSSWHTRQMFF.

This clone was seen many times. This rearrangement joins TRAV29/DV5 to TRDJ1; 9 nucleotides align to TRDD3. TCRdb leaves out the J gene; it was filled in here by matching the DNA to germline. Trimming took 0 bases from V and 0 from J; bases not matched to a gene: 36. The CDR3 totals 26 residues. Germline V gives CDR1 NSMFDY, CDR2 ISSIKDK. Written as DNA, the CDR3 is TGTGCAGCAAGCGAACTTTCCTACTACGGACGAGGACGTCTTTCTACTGGGGGACCGTACACCGATAAACTCATCTTT. It translates to CAASELSYYGRGRLSTGGPYTDKLIF.

Note on this clone: A far larger clone is off by one base, so a read error is likely. The chain uses TRDV2 and TRDJ1; 7 nucleotides agree with TRDD3. Germline V CDR1 and CDR2: GEAIGNYY, EKD. CDR3 length: 16 amino acids. The trim removed 0 bases at V and 4 bases at J, leaving 10 bases unmatched. CDR3 DNA sequence: TGTGCCTGTGACACCGTTGGGGGAAACTACAACGATAAACTCATCTTT. This translates into CACDTVGGNYNDKLIF.

The J gene was recorded as TRDJ1; no V gene was called; the listed D gene, TRDD3, was not tested against the DNA. The CDR3 spans 18 residues. The CDR3 DNA sequence: TGTGCTCTTGGGGACCTGTCGGTGGGGGATACCCGCACCGATAAACTCATCTTT. Translation: CALGDLSVGDTRTDKLIF.

This clone was recorded at least ten times. This rearrangement joins TRDV1 to TRDJ1; 7 nucleotides agree with TRDD3. The J gene is absent in TCRdb and was assigned here via DNA matching to germline. With V trimmed by 1 base and J by 0 bases, 35 bases remained unmatched. This CDR3 region has 26 residues. Looked up from germline, CDR1 is TSWWSYY and CDR2 is QGS. The CDR3 bases are TGTGCTCTTGGGGAACAAGGATCCCCCTTTCCCCGCGGGGGATTGGTTGGGGGGCTATACACCGATAAACTCATCTTT. Amino acid sequence: CALGEQGSPFPRGGLVGGLYTDKLIF.

Details on this clone: TCRdb records a much larger clone's protein for this DNA, with a difference at residue 5 that likely arises from a read error; the protein given is the translation of the DNA. The chain carries TRDV2 and TRDJ1; TRDD3 matches at 7 bases. Trimming removed 3 bases from V and 0 bases from J; junction bases left unmatched: 12. The CDR3 has 17 residues. Looked up from germline, CDR1 is GEAIGNYY and CDR2 is EKD. The CDR3, as DNA: TGTGCCTGTGACTCCCTCGTGTTGGGGGAGAACACCGATAAACTCATCTTT. Amino acids: CACDSLVLGENTDKLIF.

CDR3 sequence reads: CALGDHIRGPEKKYTDKLIF. DNA of the CDR3: TGTGCTCTTGGGGATCATATACGGGGGCCGGAAAAAAAGTACACCGATAAACTCATCTTT. The assigned J gene is TRDJ1, but the V gene is uncalled; the tabulated D call, TRDD3, remains unverified against the DNA. The CDR3 is 20 residues long.

A remark on this clone: The identical CDR3 is also encoded by other nucleotide sequences in the sample. The genes are TRAV38-2/DV8 and TRDJ1, with 10 nucleotides matching TRDD3. In germline, CDR1 is TSESDYY, CDR2 QEAYKQQN. The length of the CDR3 is 20 residues. The trim removed 0 bases at V and 5 bases at J, leaving 19 bases unmatched. DNA of the CDR3: TGTGCTTATAGGAGCGCGACTATTCTACGTGCCCTACTGGGGGATGATAAACTCATCTTT. It codes for CAYRSATILRALLGDDKLIF.

This clone was observed a few times. A much larger clone lies a single base off, so this may be a read error. The chain has TRDV2 and TRDJ1; 11 bases fit TRDD3. The germline V gene has CDR1 GEAIGNYY and CDR2 EKD. V trimming: 3 bases; J trimming: 6 bases; junction bases outside the gene matches: 8. The CDR3 has 15 amino acids. The CDR3 DNA follows: TGTGCCTGTGACCCTGTACTGGGGGATAAAAATAAACTCATCTTT. The encoded protein is CACDPVLGDKNKLIF.

This clone was counted at least ten times. The V gene is TRDV3, the J gene TRDJ1; 11 nucleotides align to TRDD3. The CDR3 loop spans 15 amino acids. The J segment lost 4 bases and the V segment lost 2 bases, leaving 9 bases of the junction unmatched. CDR1 and CDR2 from the germline V gene are TVYSNPD and GDNSRS (reference sequence). The CDR3, as DNA: TGTGCCTTTTCCGATCTGGGGGATACCGACGATAAACTCATCTTT. Translating gives CAFSDLGDTDDKLIF. The full variable domain, completed using reference TRDV3 and TRDJ1, is CDKVTQSSPDQTVASGSEVVLLCTYDTVYSNPDLFWYRIRPDYSFQFVFYGDNSRSEGADFTQGRFSVKHILTQKAFHLVISPVRTEDSATYYCAFSDLGDTDDKLIFGKGTRVTVEP.

Points on this clone: TCRdb lists the protein of a much larger clone for this DNA, which differs at residue 8, so this is likely a read error; the protein given here is translated from the DNA itself. This chain connects TRDV2 to TRDJ3; D possibly corresponds to TRDD3 (5 bases). Germline V gives CDR1 GEAIGNYY, CDR2 EKD. The V end lost 1 base, the J end lost 0 bases, and 15 bases lay between the germline ends. This CDR3 contains 19 residues. CDR3 loop: CACDTGGPRSSWDTRQMFF. In DNA form, the CDR3 reads TGTGCCTGTGACACGGGGGGGCCACGGAGCTCCTGGGACACCCGACAGATGTTTTTC.

This clone turned up a few times. This DNA's translation differs at residue 14 from TCRdb's protein, which comes from a much larger clone; a read error is likely, and the protein shown is translated from the DNA. V is TRDV2 and J is TRDJ1; 10 bases align to TRDD3. This CDR3 is 18 amino acids long. CDR1 and CDR2 (germline): GEAIGNYY, EKD. CDR3 in amino acids: CACDAISTGGFLTGKLIF. Here the CDR3 DNA reads TGTGCCTGTGACGCTATTAGTACTGGGGGATTCCTCACCGGTAAACTCATCTTT.

CDR3 DNA sequence: TGTGCTCTTGGGGAACTTTGGGTGACTCTGGGATTCGGGGGGGCCGATAAACTCATCTTT. This codes for CALGELWVTLGFGGADKLIF. The rearrangement uses TRDV1 and TRDJ1; D may be TRDD3 (5 bases). The J gene, missing from TCRdb, was assigned here through DNA to germline matching. The CDR3 is 20 amino acids. Germline V lookup: CDR1 TSWWSYY, CDR2 QGS. Trimming removed 0 bases from V and 3 bases from J, with 26 bases in between.

The J gene call is TRDJ1, but no V gene call exists; the table's D gene call, TRDD3, was not cross checked with the DNA. The CDR3 spans 18 residues. The CDR3 protein is CALGELGPLGDTGDKLIF. The CDR3 coding sequence is TGTGCTCTTGGGGAACTCGGACCACTGGGGGATACCGGCGATAAACTCATCTTT.

This chain links TRAV29/DV5 with TRDJ1; no reliable D call. Germline matching of the DNA provided the J gene here, since TCRdb leaves it blank. With 2 bases removed from V and 4 bases from J, the gap between germline ends came to 21 bases. Per germline, CDR1 NSMFDY and CDR2 ISSIKDK. The CDR3 is 16 amino acids. CDR3 in amino acids: CAARGPGPGAHDKLIF. CDR3 nucleotide sequence: TGTGCAGCAAGGGGGCCCGGACCCGGCGCCCACGATAAACTCATCTTT.

This clone showed up just a few times. This DNA's translation differs at residue 8 from TCRdb's protein, which comes from a much larger clone; a read error is likely, and the protein shown is translated from the DNA. This chain joins TRDV2 and TRDJ1; D unresolved. CDR3 length: 15 residues. Germline CDR1 GEAIGNYY, CDR2 EKD. Trimming cost V 0 bases and J 0 bases, with 10 bases left between them. CDR3 coding DNA: TGTGCCTGTGACACCGTAGGGAATTACACCGATAAACTCATCTTT. This sequence encodes CACDTVGNYTDKLIF.

Details on this clone: This sequence is one base from a far larger clone and is likely a read error. This specimen includes other DNA sequences encoding the same CDR3. V usage is TRDV2 and J usage is TRDJ1; D perhaps matches TRDD3 (5 bases). The CDR3 has 19 amino acids. V lost 0 bases and J lost 0, with 22 bases in between. From germline, CDR1 is GEAIGNYY and CDR2 EKD. DNA of the CDR3: TGTGCCTGTGACACCCTTACTGGAGGTCGTGAAGGGTACACCGATAAACTCATCTTT. It yields the protein CACDTLTGGREGYTDKLIF.

The chain couples TRDV1 to TRDJ1, with TRDD3 matching 7 bases. Germline matching of the DNA provided the J gene here, since TCRdb leaves it blank. The CDR3 is 22 amino acids. In germline, CDR1 is TSWWSYY, CDR2 QGS. The J segment lost 2 bases and the V segment lost 1 base, leaving 25 bases of the junction unmatched. The CDR3 loop reads CALGEPPPSSVFPGGKTDKLIF. The CDR3 nucleotides read TGTGCTCTTGGGGAACCTCCCCCGTCCTCCGTATTCCCTGGGGGCAAGACCGATAAACTCATCTTT.

This clone was seen a handful of times. The protein in TCRdb stems from a much larger clone and differs at residue 14 from this DNA's translation, likely a read error; here the protein is translated from the DNA. The chain uses TRDV2 and TRDJ1, with 12 bases that match TRDD3. With 0 bases clipped from V and 2 bases from J, the junction kept 15 bases outside the gene matches. The CDR3 extends over 20 amino acids. Looked up from germline, CDR1 is GEAIGNYY and CDR2 is EKD. CDR3 amino acids: CACDTLEGLGDTVMTDKLIF. Written as DNA, the CDR3 is TGTGCCTGTGACACCCTGGAGGGGCTGGGGGATACGGTGATGACCGATAAACTCATCTTT.

The J gene is TRDJ1; the V gene was not called; the D call in the table, TRDD3, was not verified against the DNA. CDR3 length equals 25 residues. The CDR3 loop is CAVADYTGSSMPLLYFATYTDKLIF. As DNA, the CDR3 is TGTGCTGTGGCGGACTATACTGGGTCATCGATGCCCCTCTTGTATTTCGCAACCTACACCGATAAACTCATCTTT.